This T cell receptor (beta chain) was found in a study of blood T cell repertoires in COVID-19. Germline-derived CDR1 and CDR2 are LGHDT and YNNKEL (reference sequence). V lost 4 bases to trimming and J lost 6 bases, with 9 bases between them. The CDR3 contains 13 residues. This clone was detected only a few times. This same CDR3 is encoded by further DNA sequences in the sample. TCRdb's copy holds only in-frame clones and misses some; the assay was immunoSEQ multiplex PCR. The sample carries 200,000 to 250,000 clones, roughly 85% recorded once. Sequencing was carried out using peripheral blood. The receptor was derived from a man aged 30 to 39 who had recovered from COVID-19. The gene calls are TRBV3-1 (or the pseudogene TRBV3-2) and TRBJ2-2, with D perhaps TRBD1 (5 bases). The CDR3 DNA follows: TGTGCCAGCAGCCTAAGGGGATCCGGGGAGCTGTTTTTT. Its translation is CASSLRGSGELFF.